These 9 T cell receptor beta chains were sequenced from one sample in a study of blood T cell repertoires in COVID-19. Produced via immunoSEQ multiplex PCR; TCRdb's table is partial and in-frame only. Of tens of thousands of clones in the sample, 90% to 95% were seen once. The sequenced sample was peripheral blood. These receptors were collected from a human donor in a cohort sampled during active COVID-19.

To note about this clone: The germline gene is not matched at one end of the junction; a read error may be the cause. CDR3 region: CASSRSGSHEQYF. The CDR3 DNA sequence: TGTGCTAGCAGCCGGAGCGGGAGTCACGAGCAGTACTTC. This rearrangement joins TRBV7-7 to TRBJ2-7; 8 nucleotides agree with TRBD2. This CDR3 has 13 amino acids. Germline V gives CDR1 SSHAT, CDR2 FNYEAQ (reference sequence).

V usage is TRBV13 and J usage is TRBJ2-2, with 10 bases that match TRBD1. The germline CDR1 and CDR2 sequences are PRHDT and FYEKMQ (reference sequence). Trimming cost V 5 bases and J 4 bases; bases outside gene matches: 4. This CDR3 is built from 15 residues. CDR3 protein: CASSRGTGATGELFF. The CDR3 nucleotides read TGTGCCAGCAGCCGAGGGACAGGGGCCACCGGGGAGCTGTTTTTT.

V gene TRBV27 combines with J gene TRBJ2-7; maybe TRBD1 (5 bases). V lost 0 bases to trimming and J lost 3 bases, with 12 bases between them. Per germline, CDR1 MNHEY and CDR2 SMNVEV (reference sequence). The CDR3 has 15 amino acids. The CDR3 DNA sequence: TGTGCCAGCAGTTTATCTTTGGGCAGGGTCTACGAGCAGTACTTC. Its protein is CASSLSLGRVYEQYF.

The gene calls are TRBV19 and TRBJ2-3, with D possibly being TRBD1 (6 bases). V was cut by 6 bases and J by 1 base, with 14 bases left in between. This CDR3 is built from 15 residues. The germline CDR1 and CDR2 sequences are LNHDA and SQIVND (reference sequence). CDR3 protein: CASRRQVRGTDTQYF. CDR3 DNA: TGTGCCAGTAGGCGACAGGTGAGGGGCACAGATACGCAGTATTTT.

V usage is TRBV2 and J usage is TRBJ2-1; TRBD2 matches at 12 bases. The CDR3 spans 15 residues. Germline-derived CDR1 and CDR2 are SNHLY and FYNNEI. V gave up 5 bases and J gave up 5 bases; unmatched junction bases: 4. This CDR3 reads CASSSRTSGNNEQFF. The DNA for the CDR3 is TGTGCCAGCAGTTCGCGGACTAGCGGGAACAATGAGCAGTTCTTC. Supplemented by reference TRBV2 and TRBJ2-1, the full variable domain reads EPEVTQTPSHQVTQMGQEVILRCVPISNHLYFYWYRQILGQKVEFLVSFYNNEISEKSEIFDDQFSVERPDGSNFTLKIRSTKLEDSAMYFCASSSRTSGNNEQFFGPGTRLTVL.

In this sample, this clone turned up once. The CDR3 is CASSQGTSVQETQYF. The CDR3 coding sequence is TGTGCCAGCAGCCAAGGGACTAGCGTACAAGAGACCCAGTACTTC. The chain is built from TRBV4-2 and TRBJ2-5, with TRBD2 matching 9 bases. Looked up from germline, CDR1 is LGHNA and CDR2 is YNFKEQ. Trimming at V came to 1 base and at J to 2 bases, leaving 2 bases not matched to a gene. The length of the CDR3 is 15 residues.

The rearrangement links TRBV6-5 to TRBJ2-7; tentative D call: TRBD1 (7 bases). V lost 5 bases and J lost 2, with 16 bases in between. Germline loops: CDR1 MNHEY, CDR2 SVGAGI. This CDR3 spans 15 amino acids. CDR3 residues: CASSTGDRRAYEQYF. The CDR3 DNA follows: TGTGCCAGCAGTACGGGGGACAGAAGGGCCTACGAGCAGTACTTC.

This clone was recorded a few times. The chain couples TRBV4-1 to TRBJ1-5; possible D gene TRBD1, 5 bases. Germline V gene data show CDR1 as MGHRA and CDR2 as YSYEKL. Trimming removed 1 base at V and 3 bases at J, with 19 bases between. The CDR3 sequence is 18 residues long. This CDR3 reads CASSQVPPRRGANQPQHF. In DNA, the CDR3 is TGCGCCAGCAGCCAAGTACCCCCGAGGCGGGGCGCCAATCAGCCCCAGCATTTT.

The J gene is TRBJ1-5, the V gene TRBV6-2 or TRBV6-3; 9 nucleotides agree with TRBD1. CDR1 and CDR2 from the germline V gene are MNHEY and SVGEGT. CDR3 length: 18 amino acids. V lost 6 bases, J lost 0 bases, and 12 bases stayed unmatched. CDR3 residues: CASSPGDREFYSNQPQHF. In DNA form, the CDR3 reads TGTGCCAGCAGCCCCGGGGACAGGGAGTTCTATAGCAATCAGCCCCAGCATTTT.